The rows below give T cell receptor beta chains drawn from one sample of a study of cytomegalovirus exposure and HLA in healthy donors. Repertoires were generated with immunoSEQ multiplex PCR, while TCRdb's copy carries only in-frame clones and drops some. Found here are under 200,000 clones, approximately 78% of them singletons; the top ten hold about 0.77%. What was sequenced was PBMCs. The receptors were gathered from a woman under 30 in good health and CMV-seronegative. CDR3s include the opening cysteine and the closing phenylalanine or tryptophan.

>TRBV18
CASSLGTTLNTQYF
>TRBV28
CASSAGTSGMVYEQYF
>TRBV10-3
CAIGLAGEETQYF
>TRBV25-1
CASSEWRAYNEQFF
>TRBV7-9
CASSSVTRNTEAFF
>TRBV18
CASSPETGGATEAFF
>TRBV11-2
CASSARMGQGVNEQFF
>TRBV7-2
CASSSPGGSFHEQYF
>TRBV7-9
CASSLGTGWGGYTF
>TRBV2
CASSGTLLAGVRTDTQYF
>TRBV2
CASSEEVGGYTGELFF
>TRBV11-1
CASSLGGVNEQFF
>TRBV7-6
CASSFWTSNNEQFF
>TRBV5-4
CASSLVGMGGDGYTF
>TRBV4-3
CASSQEPGLAGTQYF
>TRBV19
CASSIGGLGYEQYF
>TRBV10-3
CAISGRTSGNYEQYF
>TRBV12-2
CASRAKDRDYGYTF
>TRBV28
CASSLGGGTGELFF
>TRBV5-1
CASSLQQGYGETQYF
>TRBV19
CACSKGLPGQFHGYTF
>TRBV7-8
CASSPSHGPGVGSPLHF
>TRBV19
CASSFETSGYEQYF
>TRBV5-4
CASSFIVGEGTGELFF
>TRBV18
CASSQRQGMNEKLFF
>TRBV19
CASSTGLAGGYEQYF
>TRBV7-2
CASSLVLAGGSGTDTQYF
>TRBV5-1
CASSPGTGTYTDTQYF
>TRBV4-3
CASSQALTGFQETQYF
>TRBV7-9
CASSSRGPDRAQETQYF
>TRBV2
CASSFYRETQYF
>TRBV7-2
CASSFIIAGRSYEQYF
>TRBV10-3
CAIRQDLSSNQPQHF
>TRBV13
CASSSRTSGRWYEQYF
>TRBV18
CASSLGSDLNTGELFF
>TRBV5-5
CASSFLRSLNTGELFF
>TRBV7-8
CASSLNSPTGVDEQYF
>TRBV9
CASSVGRQGFAGNTIYF
>TRBV4-1
CASSQEGTDRLYGYTF
>TRBV9
CASSLSGLAGAGELFF
>TRBV7-6
CASSSRDYLYF
>TRBV5-1
CASSLLHRNNEQFF
>TRBV6-6
CASSYRVRGEKLFF
>TRBV4-2
CASSLVTGGGTGELFF
>TRBV5-5
CASSLGTGLAGRFYEQFF
>TRBV25-1
CASKGQGNTEAFF
>TRBV28
CASSQGLAGDSQETQYF
>TRBV5-1
CASSLGSVYEQYF
>TRBV2
CASSRQGGDQPQHF
>TRBV10-3
CAISGKTQGAYEQYF
>TRBV4-1
CASSQDKGVGQFF
>TRBV27
CASSYPPDRVSGANVLTF
>TRBV10-1
CASSEPGQGFTNEQFF
>TRBV10-1
CASSEARQELGELFF